The 2 T cell receptor beta chains below were found in one sample sequenced in a study of shared clonotypes between healthy human individuals. Produced via immunoSEQ multiplex PCR; TCRdb's table is partial and in-frame only. The sample includes more than 850,000 clones, around 82% of them seen just once. Sequencing was performed on memory CD4+ T cells from PBMCs. Subset specified: CD45RA-negative fraction. Receptors originate from a young man in good health. Some clones in this sample may be carry-over from other donors' samples.

This sequence joins TRBV6-1 and TRBJ1-3, with a possible D match to TRBD1 (5 bases). Trimming removed 1 base at V and 1 base at J, with 20 bases between. Per germline, CDR1 MNHNS and CDR2 SASEGT. This CDR3 region has 19 residues. DNA of the CDR3: TGTGCCAGCAGTGAAGAGCGGTGGATAATGGGGCAGTCTGGAAACACCATATATTTT. It codes for CASSEERWIMGQSGNTIYF.

The chain carries TRBV2 and TRBJ2-7; 9 nucleotides line up with TRBD2. V gave up 3 bases and J gave up 2 bases; unmatched junction bases: 5. The CDR3 consists of 15 residues. The germline V gene has CDR1 SNHLY and CDR2 FYNNEI. The CDR3 bases are TGTGCCAGCAGTGAGATGACTAGCGGTCCCTACGAGCAGTACTTC. It specifies CASSEMTSGPYEQYF.